This T cell receptor beta chain was identified in a study of beta chain features in type 1 diabetes. As every portion of the isolated RNA was reverse transcribed, the sequencing read expressed TCRB transcripts. Method: immunoSEQ multiplex PCR; TCRdb's copy keeps in-frame clones and lacks some. Among roughly 340,000 clones listed, roughly 12% were seen once. Overall study results and limits: TCRB CDR3s were moderately but significantly shorter in Type 1 diabetes patients in all four CD4+ subsets.

This clone was seen a few times. Its antigen is unknown. This TCR was sampled from a woman in her late teens or twenties with type 1 diabetes. Sequenced material: naive CD4+ T cells from blood.

The CDR3 protein is CSVTDGARGDTQYF. The CDR3 nucleotides read TGCAGCGTAACGGATGGGGCGCGGGGGGATACGCAGTATTTT. The chain has TRBV29-1 and TRBJ2-3; 7 bases are shared with TRBD2. Germline loops: CDR1 SQVTM, CDR2 ANQGSEA. The CDR3 consists of 14 residues. With 6 bases clipped from V and 6 bases from J, the junction kept 12 bases outside the gene matches.